The 21 T cell receptor beta chains below come from one sample, sequenced in a study of T cells in Graves' hyperthyroidism and ophthalmopathy. The CDR3 regions of TCR beta were amplified from RNA transcripts. A set of HTBI primers served as the primers for a first-round RT-PCR of the TCR CDR3. TCRdb reprocessed the multiplex PCR reads with MiXCR, giving one entry per CDR3 protein. Here the sample spans approximately 740,000 distinct CDR3 sequences, about 14% being singletons. Input material: blood. These receptors came from a woman between 18 and 30 years old with Graves' hyperthyroidism.

The CDR3 region is CASSQVRWTSGNEQFF. The CDR3 region has the DNA TGTGCCAGCAGCCAAGTCAGGTGGACTAGTGGCAATGAGCAGTTCTTC. This rearrangement joins TRBV14 to TRBJ2-1, with 7 bases lining up with TRBD2. The J segment lost 6 bases and the V segment lost 1 base, leaving 9 bases of the junction unmatched. Germline CDR1 is SGHDN and CDR2 is FVKESK. CDR3 size: 16 residues.

The V gene is TRBV6-1, the J gene TRBJ2-4; D possibly corresponds to TRBD1 (5 bases). Germline assignment: CDR1 MNHNS and CDR2 SASEGT. With 2 bases removed from V and 6 bases from J, the gap between germline ends came to 11 bases. The CDR3 contains 14 residues. CDR3 loop: CASSESGHINIQYF. Here the CDR3 DNA reads TGTGCCAGCAGTGAATCTGGACACATAAACATTCAGTACTTC.

The CDR3 DNA reads as TGTGCCAGCAGCCGGGAGAGGGCAGATACGCAGTATTTT. Its translation is CASSRERADTQYF. V usage is TRBV3-1 and J usage is TRBJ2-3, with D perhaps matching TRBD2 (5 bases). Germline V gene lookup returns CDR1 LGHDT and CDR2 YNNKEL (reference sequence). The CDR3 length is 13 residues. V was trimmed by 4 bases and J by 4 bases, leaving 9 bases between them.

The sample holds many counts of this clonotype. This chain uses TRBV7-9 with TRBJ2-3; a weak D match, TRBD2 (6 bases). This CDR3 has 14 residues. Trimming pared 5 bases from V and 6 bases from J, leaving 15 bases between. Germline V gene sequence: CDR1 SEHNR, CDR2 FQNEAQ (reference sequence). The CDR3 coding sequence is TGTGCCAGCAGCCCCAATGGGGGGTCCGATACGCAGTATTTT. It encodes CASSPNGGSDTQYF. Full variable domain (missing parts from reference TRBV7-9 and TRBJ2-3): DTGVSQNPRHKITKRGQNVTFRCDPISEHNRLYWYRQTLGQGPEFLTYFQNEAQLEKSRLLSDRFSAERPKGSFSTLEIQRTEQGDSAMYLCASSPNGGSDTQYFGPGTRLTVL.

In this sample, this clonotype turned up many times. The rearrangement links TRBV7-9 to TRBJ2-7; 9 bases line up with TRBD2. The CDR3 spans 14 residues. In germline, CDR1 is SEHNR, CDR2 FQNEAQ (reference sequence). Germline trimming cut 6 bases from V and 2 bases from J; bases unmatched to any gene: 5. As DNA, the CDR3 is TGTGCCAGCAGGGGGGCGGGGGGGACCTACGAGCAGTACTTC. This codes for CASRGAGGTYEQYF. Full variable domain (remainder filled in from reference TRBV7-9 and TRBJ2-7): DTGVSQNPRHKITKRGQNVTFRCDPISEHNRLYWYRQTLGQGPEFLTYFQNEAQLEKSRLLSDRFSAERPKGSFSTLEIQRTEQGDSAMYLCASRGAGGTYEQYFGPGTRLTVT.

The rearrangement joins TRBV3-1 to TRBJ1-1, with D possibly matching TRBD1 (5 bases). CDR1 LGHDT and CDR2 YNNKEL come from the germline V gene (reference sequence). This CDR3 has 17 residues. V was cut by 0 bases and J by 1 base, with 15 bases left in between. This CDR3 is CASSQDFGGRTNTEAFF. In nucleotides, the CDR3 is TGTGCCAGCAGCCAAGATTTCGGGGGGAGGACGAACACTGAAGCTTTCTTT.

This clonotype appeared a few times. The chain is built from TRBV6-6 and TRBJ1-5, with D possibly matching TRBD1 (5 bases). The CDR3 extends over 13 amino acids. Germline values: CDR1 MNHNY, CDR2 SVGAGI (reference sequence). With 2 bases removed from V and 6 bases from J, the gap between germline ends came to 8 bases. CDR3 in amino acids: CASSYGTFQPQHF. CDR3 coding DNA: TGTGCCAGCAGTTACGGGACCTTTCAGCCCCAGCATTTT.

This clonotype was recorded many times. This chain links TRBV27 with TRBJ2-1, with 9 bases matching TRBD2. V was clipped by 5 bases and J by 8 bases; unmatched bases: 7. Per the germline V gene, CDR1 is MNHEY and CDR2 is SMNVEV (reference sequence). This CDR3 has 14 residues. DNA for the CDR3: TGTGCCAGCAGTCCACGGACTAGCGTTGATGAGCAGTTCTTC. Amino acid sequence: CASSPRTSVDEQFF.

V and J are TRBV7-3 and TRBJ2-1; D is unclear. This CDR3 comprises 14 residues. In germline, CDR1 is SGHTA, CDR2 FQGTGA. Trimming pared 1 base from V and 4 bases from J, leaving 8 bases between. CDR3 DNA sequence: TGTGCCAGCAGCTTAATGCTGGGGTACAATGAGCAGTTCTTC. This translates into CASSLMLGYNEQFF.

This clonotype was observed a handful of times. The chain uses TRBV4-3 and TRBJ1-2, with D maybe TRBD1 (6 bases). V was pared by 1 base and J by 7 bases, with 19 bases between. The CDR3 extends over 16 amino acids. Germline V gene data show CDR1 as LGHNA and CDR2 as YSLEER. DNA for the CDR3: TGCGCCAGCAGCCAAGCGGAGACAGCCCGAGGGGGTGGCTACACCTTC. This sequence encodes CASSQAETARGGGYTF.

There are many counts of this clonotype. The rearrangement uses TRBV7-9 and TRBJ2-1; no clear D. Trimming stripped 1 base from V and 8 bases from J, with 6 bases between. Germline V gives CDR1 SEHNR, CDR2 FQNEAQ (reference sequence). This CDR3 is 12 amino acids long. The CDR3 DNA reads TGTGCCAGCAGCTTAGGTAGACATGAGCAGTTCTTC. Translating it yields CASSLGRHEQFF.

This sequence joins TRBV9 and TRBJ2-2, with 13 bases lining up with TRBD2. The ends lost 3 bases at V and 7 bases at J; junction bases unmatched: 9. This CDR3 has 17 residues. Germline CDR1 SGDLS, CDR2 YYNGEE. The CDR3 here is CASSAGLAGDGNGELFF. The CDR3 coding sequence is TGTGCCAGCAGCGCCGGACTAGCGGGAGACGGGAACGGGGAGCTGTTTTTT.

In its sample, this clonotype was seen a few times. The rearrangement joins TRBV27 to TRBJ1-6; weak D call: TRBD1 (6 bases). Per the germline V gene, CDR1 is MNHEY and CDR2 is SMNVEV (reference sequence). The ends were cut back, 10 bases at V and 7 bases at J, with 20 bases in the middle. This CDR3 contains 15 residues. The CDR3 DNA follows: TGTGCCACCACGGCGAGCCCAGGGGAAAATTCACCCCTCCACTTT. Its protein product is CATTASPGENSPLHF.

The chain has TRBV4-3 and TRBJ2-1, with unresolved D. V shed 5 bases and J shed 1 base, with 15 bases lying between them. Germline V gives CDR1 LGHNA, CDR2 YSLEER. The CDR3 is made up of 16 amino acids. The DNA of the CDR3 is TGCGCCAGCAGCTCCCGAGTCGCGGATTCCTACAATGAGCAGTTCTTC. This sequence encodes CASSSRVADSYNEQFF.

In its sample, this clonotype was seen a few times. This chain joins TRBV20-1 and TRBJ2-7; 9 bases align to TRBD2. The V segment lost 7 bases and the J segment 6 bases; nucleotides outside the gene matches: 28. The length of the CDR3 is 19 residues. CDR1 and CDR2 from the germline V gene are DFQATT and SNEGSKA (reference sequence). Here the CDR3 DNA reads TGCAGTGAGAATGACCTCTCTAGCGGGATAGGGCTGGGGGTGGCCGAGCAGTACTTC. Translating gives CSENDLSSGIGLGVAEQYF.

This clonotype was found many times. This chain links TRBV7-9 with TRBJ2-4, with D unclear. There are 14 residues in the CDR3. Germline V gene sequence: CDR1 SEHNR, CDR2 FQNEAQ (reference sequence). Trimming left V 3 bases short and J 7 bases short, with 13 bases between. This CDR3 is CASSLPQSTNIQYF. The CDR3 region has the DNA TGTGCCAGCAGCTTGCCGCAGAGTACGAACATTCAGTACTTC.

This clonotype was recorded at least ten times. This chain connects TRBV7-8 to TRBJ2-2; D ambiguous. The CDR3 runs 12 residues. Trimming took 2 bases from V and 7 from J, leaving 5 bases between them. CDR1 and CDR2 from the germline V gene are SGHVS and FQNEAQ. The CDR3 reads CASSLSVGELFF. The CDR3, as DNA: TGTGCCAGCAGCTTATCGGTCGGGGAGCTGTTTTTT. The variable domain in full, completed from reference TRBV7-8 and TRBJ2-2, reads GAGVSQSPRYKVAKRGQDVALRCDPISGHVSLFWYQQALGQGPEFLTYFQNEAQLDKSGLPSDRFFAERPEGSVSTLKIQRTQQEDSAVYLCASSLSVGELFFGEGSRLTVL.

A remark on this clonotype: Because it lacks the conserved phenylalanine or tryptophan at the end, this CDR3 is likely a read error. The V and J genes are TRBV4-3 and TRBJ1-1; D may be TRBD1 (5 bases). This CDR3 is 14 amino acids long. Trimming pared 4 bases from V and 0 bases from J, leaving 9 bases between. Germline V gene data show CDR1 as LGHNA and CDR2 as YSLEER. DNA for the CDR3: TGCGCCAGCAGCCCCGGGACGGTGAACACTGAAGCTTTCTTA. Amino acids: CASSPGTVNTEAFL.

The J gene is TRBJ2-1, the V gene TRBV15; 10 positions agree with TRBD2. The V segment lost 2 bases and the J segment 4 bases; nucleotides outside the gene matches: 2. Germline lookup yields CDR1 LNHNV and CDR2 YYDKDF (reference sequence). This CDR3 is built from 15 residues. The CDR3 region is CATSRKREGYNEQFF. CDR3 sequence (DNA): TGTGCCACCAGCAGAAAGCGGGAGGGTTACAATGAGCAGTTCTTC. The full variable domain, completed using reference TRBV15 and TRBJ2-1, is DAMVIQNPRYQVTQFGKPVTLSCSQTLNHNVMYWYQQKSSQAPKLLFHYYDKDFNNEADTPDNFQSRRPNTSFCFLDIRSPGLGDTAMYLCATSRKREGYNEQFFGPGTRLTVL.

Remarks on this clonotype: It may be a read error: a sequence one base away is much more abundant. The CDR3 carries no conserved terminal phenylalanine or tryptophan, so it likely arises from a read error. This chain joins TRBV24-1 and TRBJ1-2; unclear D gene. Germline CDR1 and CDR2: KGHDR and SFDVKD. Trimming cost V 3 bases and J 4 bases, with 11 bases left between them. The CDR3 consists of 14 residues. CDR3 sequence (DNA): TGTGCCACCAGTGATCCCGGGTCTCTCTATGGCTACACCCTC. It specifies CATSDPGSLYGYTL.

This clonotype showed up just a few times. The chain has TRBV4-1 and TRBJ2-5; 9 bases line up with TRBD1. CDR1 MGHRA and CDR2 YSYEKL come from the germline V gene. The CDR3 spans 13 residues. Trimming at V came to 4 bases and at J to 11 bases, leaving 8 bases not matched to a gene. In DNA form, the CDR3 reads TGCGCCAGCAGCCCAACCGGGACAGGGAAACAGTACTTC. Its translation: CASSPTGTGKQYF.